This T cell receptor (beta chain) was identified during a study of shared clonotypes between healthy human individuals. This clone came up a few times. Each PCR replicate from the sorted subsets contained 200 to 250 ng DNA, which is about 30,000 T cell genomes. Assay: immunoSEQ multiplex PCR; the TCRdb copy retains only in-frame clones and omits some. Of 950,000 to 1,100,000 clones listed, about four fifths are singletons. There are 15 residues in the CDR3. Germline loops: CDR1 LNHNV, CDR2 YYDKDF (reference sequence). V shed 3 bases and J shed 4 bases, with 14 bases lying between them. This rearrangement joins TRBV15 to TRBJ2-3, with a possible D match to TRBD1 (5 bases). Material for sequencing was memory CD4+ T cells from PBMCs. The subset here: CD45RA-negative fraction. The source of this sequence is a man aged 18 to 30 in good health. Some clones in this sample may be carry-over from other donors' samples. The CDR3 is CATSRPGQGADTQYF. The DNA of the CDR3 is TGTGCCACCAGCAGGCCCGGGCAGGGTGCAGATACGCAGTATTTT.